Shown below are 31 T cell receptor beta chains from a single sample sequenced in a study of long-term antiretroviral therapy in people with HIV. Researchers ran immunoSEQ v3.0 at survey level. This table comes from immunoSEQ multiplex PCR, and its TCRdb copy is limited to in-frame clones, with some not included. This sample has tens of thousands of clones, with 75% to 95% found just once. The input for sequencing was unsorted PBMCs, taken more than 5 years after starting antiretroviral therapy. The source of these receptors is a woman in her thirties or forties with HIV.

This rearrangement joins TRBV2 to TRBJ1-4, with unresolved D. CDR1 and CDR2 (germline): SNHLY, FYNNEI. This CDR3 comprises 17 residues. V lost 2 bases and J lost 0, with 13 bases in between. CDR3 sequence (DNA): TGTGCCAGCAGTGAAAGACCAAGAACCTCAACTAATGAAAAACTGTTTTTT. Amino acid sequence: CASSERPRTSTNEKLFF.

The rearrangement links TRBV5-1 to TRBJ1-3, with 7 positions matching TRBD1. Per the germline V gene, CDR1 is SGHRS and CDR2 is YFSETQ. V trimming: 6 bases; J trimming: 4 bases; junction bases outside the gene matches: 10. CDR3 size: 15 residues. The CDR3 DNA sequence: TGCGCCAGCATCCTCGACAGGGTCTACGGAAACACCATATATTTT. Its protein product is CASILDRVYGNTIYF.

CDR3: CASSYSGPPYEQYF. In nucleotides, the CDR3 is TGTGCCAGCAGTTACTCGGGCCCTCCCTACGAGCAGTACTTC. V and J are TRBV6-6 and TRBJ2-7; D uncertain. Germline CDR1 is MNHNY and CDR2 is SVGAGI (reference sequence). The CDR3 runs to 14 residues. V was cut by 0 bases and J by 2 bases, with 8 bases left in between.

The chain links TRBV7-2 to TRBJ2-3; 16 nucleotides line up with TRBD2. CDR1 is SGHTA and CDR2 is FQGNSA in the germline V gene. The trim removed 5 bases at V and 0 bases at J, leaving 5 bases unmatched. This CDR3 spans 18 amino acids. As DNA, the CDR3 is TGTGCCAGCAGCGCTGGGACTAGCGGGGGGGAAAGCACAGATACGCAGTATTTT. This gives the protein CASSAGTSGGESTDTQYF.

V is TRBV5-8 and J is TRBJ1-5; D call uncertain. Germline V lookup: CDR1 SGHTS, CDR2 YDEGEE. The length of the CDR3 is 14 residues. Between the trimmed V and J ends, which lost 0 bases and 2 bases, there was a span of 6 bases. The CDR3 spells CASSLVSRNQPQHF. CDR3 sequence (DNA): TGTGCCAGCAGCTTGGTTAGCCGCAATCAGCCCCAGCATTTT.

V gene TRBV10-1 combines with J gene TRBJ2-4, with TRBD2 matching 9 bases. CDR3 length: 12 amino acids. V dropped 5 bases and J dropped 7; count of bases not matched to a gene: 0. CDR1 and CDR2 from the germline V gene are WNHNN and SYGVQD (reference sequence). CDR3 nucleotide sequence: TGCGCCAGCAGTAGCGGGGGGAACATTCAGTACTTC. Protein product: CASSSGGNIQYF.

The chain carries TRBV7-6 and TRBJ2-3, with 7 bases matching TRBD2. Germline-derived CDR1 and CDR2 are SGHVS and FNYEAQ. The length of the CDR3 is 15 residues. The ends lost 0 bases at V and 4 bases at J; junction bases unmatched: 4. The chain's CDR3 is CASSLAGGTADTQYF. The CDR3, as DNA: TGTGCCAGCAGCTTAGCGGGGGGGACGGCAGATACGCAGTATTTT.

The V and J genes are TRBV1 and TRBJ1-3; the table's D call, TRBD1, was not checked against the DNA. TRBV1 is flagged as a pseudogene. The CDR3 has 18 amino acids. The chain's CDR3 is CTSSPKPKSGGSGNTIYF. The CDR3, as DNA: TGCACCAGCAGCCCCAAACCAAAGTCAGGGGGAAGTGGAAACACCATATATTTT.

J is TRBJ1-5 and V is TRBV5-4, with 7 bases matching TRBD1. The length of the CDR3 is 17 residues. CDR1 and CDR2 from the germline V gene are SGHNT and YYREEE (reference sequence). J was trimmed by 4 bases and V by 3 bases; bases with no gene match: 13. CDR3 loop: CASSSQGFTWKNQPQHF. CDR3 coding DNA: TGTGCCAGCAGCTCACAGGGGTTTACCTGGAAGAATCAGCCCCAGCATTTT.

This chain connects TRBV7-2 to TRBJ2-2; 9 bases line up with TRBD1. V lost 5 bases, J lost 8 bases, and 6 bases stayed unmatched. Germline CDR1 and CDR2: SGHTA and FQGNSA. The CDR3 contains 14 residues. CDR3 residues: CASSPGQGIGELFF. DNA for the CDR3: TGTGCCAGCAGCCCGGGACAGGGTATTGGGGAGCTGTTTTTT.

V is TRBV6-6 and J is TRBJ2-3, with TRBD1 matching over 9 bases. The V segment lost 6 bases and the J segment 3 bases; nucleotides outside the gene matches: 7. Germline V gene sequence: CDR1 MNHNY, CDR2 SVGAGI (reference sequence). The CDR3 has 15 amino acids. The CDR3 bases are TGTGCCAGCAGAGAACAGGGGGCGGGTACAGATACGCAGTATTTT. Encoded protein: CASREQGAGTDTQYF.

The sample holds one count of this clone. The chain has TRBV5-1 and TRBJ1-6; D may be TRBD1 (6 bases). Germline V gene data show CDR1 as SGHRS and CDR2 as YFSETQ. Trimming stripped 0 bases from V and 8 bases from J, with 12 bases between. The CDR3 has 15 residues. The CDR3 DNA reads TGCGCCAGCAGCTTGGTGGGACACGGTGATTCACCCCTCCACTTT. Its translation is CASSLVGHGDSPLHF.

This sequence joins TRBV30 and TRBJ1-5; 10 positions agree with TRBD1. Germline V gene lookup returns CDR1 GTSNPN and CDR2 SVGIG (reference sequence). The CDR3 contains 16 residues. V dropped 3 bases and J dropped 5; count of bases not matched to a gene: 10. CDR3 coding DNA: TGTGCCTGGAGATATCCGGGACAGGGGAACCATCAGCCCCAGCATTTT. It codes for CAWRYPGQGNHQPQHF.

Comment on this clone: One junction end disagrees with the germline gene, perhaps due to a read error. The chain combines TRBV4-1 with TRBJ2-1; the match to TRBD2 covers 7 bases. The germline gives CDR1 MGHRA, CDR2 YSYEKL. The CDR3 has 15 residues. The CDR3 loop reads CASSQERDSHNEQFF. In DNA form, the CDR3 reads TGCGCCAGCAGCCAGGAGCGGGACTCCCACAATGAGCAGTTCTTC.

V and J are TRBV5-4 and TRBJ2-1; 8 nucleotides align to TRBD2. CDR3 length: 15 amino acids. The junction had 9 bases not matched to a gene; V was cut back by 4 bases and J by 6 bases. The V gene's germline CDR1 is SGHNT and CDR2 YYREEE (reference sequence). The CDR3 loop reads CASSVTGTRGNEQFF. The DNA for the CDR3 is TGTGCCAGCAGCGTGACCGGGACTAGGGGCAATGAGCAGTTCTTC.

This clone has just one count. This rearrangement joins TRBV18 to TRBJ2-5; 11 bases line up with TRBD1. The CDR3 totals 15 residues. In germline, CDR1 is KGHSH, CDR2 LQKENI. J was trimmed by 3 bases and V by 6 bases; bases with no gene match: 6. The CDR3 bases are TGTGCCAGCTCCCCCAGGACAGGGGGCGAAGAGACCCAGTACTTC. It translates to CASSPRTGGEETQYF.

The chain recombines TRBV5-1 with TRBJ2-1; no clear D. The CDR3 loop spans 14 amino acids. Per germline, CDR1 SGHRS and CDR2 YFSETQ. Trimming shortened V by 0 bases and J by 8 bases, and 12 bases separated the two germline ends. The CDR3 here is CASSLGPRNDEQFF. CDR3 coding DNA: TGCGCCAGCAGCTTGGGTCCCCGAAACGATGAGCAGTTCTTC.

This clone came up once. The CDR3 loop is CASSLREDEAFF. CDR3 nucleotides: TGTGCCAGCAGCTTGAGGGAGGACGAAGCTTTCTTT. The rearrangement joins TRBV5-6 to TRBJ1-1; D remains ambiguous. CDR3 length: 12 amino acids. The germline V and J ends were trimmed by 1 base and 8 bases, with 9 bases remaining between them. Germline CDR1 reads SGHDT; CDR2 reads YYEEEE.

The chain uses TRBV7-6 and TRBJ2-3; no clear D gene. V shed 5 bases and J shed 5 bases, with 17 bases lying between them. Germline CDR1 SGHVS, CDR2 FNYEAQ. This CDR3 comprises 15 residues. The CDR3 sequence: CASSPRLLVGDTQYF. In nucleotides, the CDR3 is TGTGCCAGCAGCCCCAGACTGTTAGTGGGAGATACGCAGTATTTT.

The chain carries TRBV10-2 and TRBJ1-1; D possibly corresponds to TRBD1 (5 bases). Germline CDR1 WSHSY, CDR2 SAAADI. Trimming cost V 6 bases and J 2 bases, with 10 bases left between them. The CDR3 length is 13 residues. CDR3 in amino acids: CASRWDLNTEAFF. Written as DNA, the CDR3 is TGCGCCAGCAGATGGGACTTAAACACTGAAGCTTTCTTT.

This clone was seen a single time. The CDR3 region is CASSLDQGAGVRNEQFF. The CDR3, as DNA: TGCGCCAGCAGCCTCGACCAGGGCGCGGGAGTGCGAAATGAGCAGTTCTTC. The chain couples TRBV5-1 to TRBJ2-1; 7 bases fit TRBD2. V gave up 4 bases and J gave up 7 bases; unmatched junction bases: 17. Germline V CDR1 and CDR2: SGHRS, YFSETQ. The CDR3 is 17 amino acids.

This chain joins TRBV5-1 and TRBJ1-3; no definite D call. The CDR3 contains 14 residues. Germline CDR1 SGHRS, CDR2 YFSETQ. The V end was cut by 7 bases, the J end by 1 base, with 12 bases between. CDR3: CASCPGVSGNTIYF. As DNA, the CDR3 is TGCGCCAGCTGCCCGGGTGTTTCTGGAAACACCATATATTTT.

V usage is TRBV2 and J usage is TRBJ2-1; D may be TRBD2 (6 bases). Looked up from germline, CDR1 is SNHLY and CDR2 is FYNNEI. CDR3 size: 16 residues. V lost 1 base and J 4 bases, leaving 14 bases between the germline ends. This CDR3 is CASSEVGSGAYNEQFF. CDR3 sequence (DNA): TGTGCCAGCAGTGAAGTTGGGTCGGGAGCGTACAATGAGCAGTTCTTC.

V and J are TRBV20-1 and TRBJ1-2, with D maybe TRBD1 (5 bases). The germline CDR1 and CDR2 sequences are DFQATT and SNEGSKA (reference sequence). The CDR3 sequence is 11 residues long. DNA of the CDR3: TGCAGGCCCGAGGGGACCTATGGCTACACCTTC. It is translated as CRPEGTYGYTF.

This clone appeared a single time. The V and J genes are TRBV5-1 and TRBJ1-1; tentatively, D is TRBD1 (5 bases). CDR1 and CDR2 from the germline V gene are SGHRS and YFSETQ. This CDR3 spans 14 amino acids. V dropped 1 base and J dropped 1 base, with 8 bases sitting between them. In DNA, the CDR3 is TGCGCCAGCAGCTTGTTTGGGACGAACACTGAAGCTTTCTTT. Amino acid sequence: CASSLFGTNTEAFF. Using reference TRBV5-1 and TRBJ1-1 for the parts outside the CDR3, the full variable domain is KAGVTQTPRYLIKTRGQQVTLSCSPISGHRSVSWYQQTPGQGLQFLFEYFSETQRNKGNFPGRFSGRQFSNSRSEMNVSTLELGDSALYLCASSLFGTNTEAFFGQGTRLTVV.

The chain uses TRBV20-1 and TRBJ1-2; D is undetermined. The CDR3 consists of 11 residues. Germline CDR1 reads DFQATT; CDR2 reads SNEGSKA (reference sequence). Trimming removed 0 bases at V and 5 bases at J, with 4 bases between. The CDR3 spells CSAREGYGYTF. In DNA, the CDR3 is TGCAGTGCTAGAGAAGGGTATGGCTACACCTTC.

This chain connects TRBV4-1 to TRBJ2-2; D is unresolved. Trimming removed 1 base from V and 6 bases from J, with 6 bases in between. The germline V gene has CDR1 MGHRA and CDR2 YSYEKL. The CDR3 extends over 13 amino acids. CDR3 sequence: CASSQASPGELFF. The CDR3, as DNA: TGCGCCAGCAGCCAAGCTAGTCCCGGGGAGCTGTTTTTT.

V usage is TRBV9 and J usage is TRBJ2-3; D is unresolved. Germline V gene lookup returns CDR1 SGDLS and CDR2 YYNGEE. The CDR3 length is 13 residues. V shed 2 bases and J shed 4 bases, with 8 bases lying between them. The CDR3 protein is CASSVGPPDTQYF. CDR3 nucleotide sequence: TGTGCCAGCAGCGTCGGGCCCCCAGATACGCAGTATTTT.

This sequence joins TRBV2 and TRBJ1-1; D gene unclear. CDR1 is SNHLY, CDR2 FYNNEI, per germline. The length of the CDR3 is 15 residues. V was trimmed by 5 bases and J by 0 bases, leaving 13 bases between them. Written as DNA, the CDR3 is TGTGCCAGCAGTCCCACCCGCGTAATGAACACTGAAGCTTTCTTT. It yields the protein CASSPTRVMNTEAFF.

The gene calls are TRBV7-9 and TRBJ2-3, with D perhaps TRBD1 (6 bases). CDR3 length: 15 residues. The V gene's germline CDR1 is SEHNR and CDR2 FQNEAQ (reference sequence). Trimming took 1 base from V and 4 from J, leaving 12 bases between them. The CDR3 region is CASSLDVGGADTQYF. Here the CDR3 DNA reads TGTGCCAGCAGCTTAGACGTAGGGGGAGCAGATACGCAGTATTTT.

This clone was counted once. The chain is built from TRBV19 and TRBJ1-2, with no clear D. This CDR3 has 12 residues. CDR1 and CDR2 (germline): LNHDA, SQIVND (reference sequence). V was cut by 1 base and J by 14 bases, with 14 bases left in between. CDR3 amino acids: CASSIGGPTRTF. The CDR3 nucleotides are TGTGCCAGTAGTATAGGCGGCCCAACGAGGACCTTC.